This T cell receptor beta chain originates from a study of blood T cell repertoires in COVID-19. Study-wide background: There were acute and convalescent COVID-19 samples, and they came from the United States, Italy and Spain. Nucleic acid was either cDNA or gDNA, and it came from T cells, B-cell-depleted T cells, or PBMCs.

The CDR3 consists of 14 residues. Between the trimmed V and J ends, which lost 3 bases and 2 bases, there was a span of 11 bases. CDR1 and CDR2 from the germline V gene are SGHTA and FQGNSA. Authors' data handling: Scientists estimated how many nucleated cells there were by amplifying reference gene primers. TCRdb's table, derived via immunoSEQ multiplex PCR, lists solely in-frame clones and lacks some. For V, J and clone size, that table is used; D and trimming come from the DNA. The data hold fewer than 150,000 clones, with approximately 87% observed a single time. The TCR originated in a woman in her seventies with acute or convalescent COVID-19. This chain joins TRBV7-2 and TRBJ2-7; tentatively, D is TRBD1 (5 bases). Source material: peripheral blood. The CDR3 region has the DNA TGTGCCAGCAGCTTGGGGCAGGGAACCTACGAGCAGTACTTC. This sequence encodes CASSLGQGTYEQYF.